This T cell receptor (beta chain) was observed in a study of response to subunit inactivated influenza vaccine. Using its own MiXCR run on the RT-PCR reads, TCRdb lists one record per CDR3 protein. Of more than 600,000 distinct CDR3 sequences listed, approximately 17% are singletons. This clonotype was detected many times. CDR3 length: 14 amino acids. The V and J ends lost 3 bases and 2 bases, in that order; junction bases with no gene match: 1. Per germline, CDR1 LGHNA and CDR2 YNFKEQ. V and J are TRBV4-2 and TRBJ2-7; 10 bases line up with TRBD1. The sequence came from a man aged 50-59 years who received an inactivated influenza vaccine. The sample consisted of PBMCs from blood, taken 5 days after vaccination. CDR3 bases: TGTGCCAGCAGCCAGGGACAGGGGACCTACGAGCAGTACTTC. Its translation: CASSQGQGTYEQYF.